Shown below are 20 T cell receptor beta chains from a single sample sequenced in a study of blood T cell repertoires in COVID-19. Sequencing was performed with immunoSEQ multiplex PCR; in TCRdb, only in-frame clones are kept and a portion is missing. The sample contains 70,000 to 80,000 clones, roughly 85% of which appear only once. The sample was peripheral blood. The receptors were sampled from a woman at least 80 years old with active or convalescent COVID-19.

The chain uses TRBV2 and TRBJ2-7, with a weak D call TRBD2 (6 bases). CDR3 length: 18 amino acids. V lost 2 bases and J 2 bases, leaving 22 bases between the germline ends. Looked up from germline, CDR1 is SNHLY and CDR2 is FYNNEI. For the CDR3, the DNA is TGTGCCAGCAGTGAACTCCTTTGGGGGGAAGGGGTTCCCTACGAGCAGTACTTC. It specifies CASSELLWGEGVPYEQYF.

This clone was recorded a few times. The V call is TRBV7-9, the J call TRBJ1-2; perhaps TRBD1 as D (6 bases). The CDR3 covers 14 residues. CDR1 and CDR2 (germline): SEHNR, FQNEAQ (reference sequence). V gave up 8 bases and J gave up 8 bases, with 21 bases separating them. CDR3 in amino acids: CASAGGARFIGYTF. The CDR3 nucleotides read TGTGCCAGCGCTGGGGGGGCGAGGTTTATAGGCTACACCTTC.

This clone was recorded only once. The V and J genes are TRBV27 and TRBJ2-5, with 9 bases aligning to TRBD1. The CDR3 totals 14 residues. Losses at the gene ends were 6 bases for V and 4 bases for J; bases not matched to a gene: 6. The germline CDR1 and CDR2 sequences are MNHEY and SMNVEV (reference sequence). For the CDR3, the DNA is TGTGCCAGCAGAGTGGACAGGGGACGAGAGACCCAGTACTTC. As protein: CASRVDRGRETQYF.

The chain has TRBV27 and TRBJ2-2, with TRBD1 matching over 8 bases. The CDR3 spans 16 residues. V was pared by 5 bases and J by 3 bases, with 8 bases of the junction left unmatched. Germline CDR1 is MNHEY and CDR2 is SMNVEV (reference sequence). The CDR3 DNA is TGTGCCAGCAGTCGAAGGGGACAGGAATACACCGGGGAGCTGTTTTTT. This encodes CASSRRGQEYTGELFF.

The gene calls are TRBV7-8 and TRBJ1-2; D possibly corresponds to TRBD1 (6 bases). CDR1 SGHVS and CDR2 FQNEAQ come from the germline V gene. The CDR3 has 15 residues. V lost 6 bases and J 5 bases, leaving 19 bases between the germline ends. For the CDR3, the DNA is TGTGCCAGCAGTCGAGACCTTGGGGGCCGTTATGGCTACACCTTC. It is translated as CASSRDLGGRYGYTF.

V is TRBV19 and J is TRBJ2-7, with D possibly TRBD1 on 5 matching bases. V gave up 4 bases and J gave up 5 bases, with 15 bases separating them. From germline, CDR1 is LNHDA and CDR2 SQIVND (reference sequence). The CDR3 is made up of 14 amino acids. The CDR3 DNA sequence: TGTGCCAGTAGTAACCCCCCAGGGAACCACGAGCAGTACTTC. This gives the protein CASSNPPGNHEQYF.

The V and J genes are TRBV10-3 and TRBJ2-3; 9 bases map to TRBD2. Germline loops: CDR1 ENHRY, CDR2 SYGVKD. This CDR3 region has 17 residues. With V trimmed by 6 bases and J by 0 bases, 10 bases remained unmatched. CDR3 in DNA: TGTGCCATCAGCTACCACCTAGCGGGGTCTAGCACAGATACGCAGTATTTT. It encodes CAISYHLAGSSTDTQYF.

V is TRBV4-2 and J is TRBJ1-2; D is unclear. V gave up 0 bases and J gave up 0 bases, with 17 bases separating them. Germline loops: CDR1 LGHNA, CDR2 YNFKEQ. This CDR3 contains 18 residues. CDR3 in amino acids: CASSQEDSVERANYGYTF. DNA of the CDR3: TGTGCCAGCAGCCAAGAGGATTCCGTCGAACGGGCTAACTATGGCTACACCTTC.

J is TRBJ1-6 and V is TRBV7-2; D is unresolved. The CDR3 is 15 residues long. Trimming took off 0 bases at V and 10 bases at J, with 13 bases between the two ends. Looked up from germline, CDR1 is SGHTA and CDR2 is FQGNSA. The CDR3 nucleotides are TGTGCCAGCAGCTTAGCGAGGGCCTCGAGGTCACCCCTCCACTTT. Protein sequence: CASSLARASRSPLHF.

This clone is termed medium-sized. The DNA for the CDR3 is TGTGCCAGCAGCGCGGGGATCTCCTACGAGCAGTACTTC. Protein: CASSAGISYEQYF. This chain links TRBV7-9 with TRBJ2-7; tentatively, D is TRBD2 (6 bases). Germline values: CDR1 SEHNR, CDR2 FQNEAQ (reference sequence). Trimming removed 5 bases at V and 0 bases at J, with 8 bases between. CDR3 length equals 13 residues.

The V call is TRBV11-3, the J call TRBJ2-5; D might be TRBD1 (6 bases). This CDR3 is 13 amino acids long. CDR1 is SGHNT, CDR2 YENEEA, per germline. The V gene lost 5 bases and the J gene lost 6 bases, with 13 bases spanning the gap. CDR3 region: CASSSRDIQTQYF. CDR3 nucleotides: TGTGCCAGCAGCAGCCGGGACATCCAGACCCAGTACTTC.

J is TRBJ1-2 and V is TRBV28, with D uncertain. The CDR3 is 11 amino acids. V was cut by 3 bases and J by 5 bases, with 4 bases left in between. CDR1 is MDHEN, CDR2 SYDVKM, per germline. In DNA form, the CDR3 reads TGTGCCAGCAGTTTCCCTTATGGCTACACCTTC. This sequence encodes CASSFPYGYTF.

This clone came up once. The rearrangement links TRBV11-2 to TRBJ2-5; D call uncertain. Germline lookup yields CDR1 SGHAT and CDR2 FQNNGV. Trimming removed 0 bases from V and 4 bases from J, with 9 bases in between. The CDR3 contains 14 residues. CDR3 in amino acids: CASSLERQVETQYF. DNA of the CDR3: TGTGCCAGCAGCTTAGAAAGACAAGTAGAGACCCAGTACTTC.

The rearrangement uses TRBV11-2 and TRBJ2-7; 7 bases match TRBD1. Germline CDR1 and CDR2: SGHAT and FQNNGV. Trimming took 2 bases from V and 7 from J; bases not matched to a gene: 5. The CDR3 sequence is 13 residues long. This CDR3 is CASSLTTGSEQYF. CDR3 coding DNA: TGTGCCAGCAGCTTAACGACAGGGTCGGAGCAGTACTTC. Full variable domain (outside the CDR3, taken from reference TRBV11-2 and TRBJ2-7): EAGVAQSPRYKIIEKRQSVAFWCNPISGHATLYWYQQILGQGPKLLIQFQNNGVVDDSQLPKDRFSAERLKGVDSTLKIQPAKLEDSAVYLCASSLTTGSEQYFGPGTRLTVT.

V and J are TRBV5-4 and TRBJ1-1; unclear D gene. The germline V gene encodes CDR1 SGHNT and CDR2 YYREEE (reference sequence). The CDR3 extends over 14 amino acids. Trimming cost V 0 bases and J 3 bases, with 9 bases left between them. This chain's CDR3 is CASSLGQTHTEAFF. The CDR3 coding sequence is TGTGCCAGCAGCTTGGGGCAGACTCACACTGAAGCTTTCTTT.

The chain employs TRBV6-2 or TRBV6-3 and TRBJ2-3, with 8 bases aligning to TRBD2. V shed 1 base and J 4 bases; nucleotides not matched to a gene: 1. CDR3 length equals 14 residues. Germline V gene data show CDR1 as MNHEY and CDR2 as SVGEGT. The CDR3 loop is CASSYFGGADTQYF. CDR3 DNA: TGTGCCAGCAGTTACTTCGGGGGGGCAGATACGCAGTATTTT.

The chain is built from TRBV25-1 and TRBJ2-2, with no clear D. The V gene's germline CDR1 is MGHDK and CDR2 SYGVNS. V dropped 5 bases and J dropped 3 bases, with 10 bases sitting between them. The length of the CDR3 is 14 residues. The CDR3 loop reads CASSLRLDTGELFF. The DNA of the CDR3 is TGTGCCAGCAGTCTCCGACTGGACACCGGGGAGCTGTTTTTT.

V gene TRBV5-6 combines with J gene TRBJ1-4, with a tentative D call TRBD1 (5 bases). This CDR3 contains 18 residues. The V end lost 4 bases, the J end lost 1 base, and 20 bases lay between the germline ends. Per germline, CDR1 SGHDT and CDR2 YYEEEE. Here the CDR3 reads CASSPSTVRVITNEKLFF. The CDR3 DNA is TGTGCCAGCAGCCCCAGTACAGTCAGGGTTATAACTAATGAAAAACTGTTTTTT.

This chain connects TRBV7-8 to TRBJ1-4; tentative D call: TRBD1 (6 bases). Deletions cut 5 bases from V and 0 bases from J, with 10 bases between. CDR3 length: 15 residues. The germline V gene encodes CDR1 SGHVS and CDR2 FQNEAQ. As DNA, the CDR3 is TGTGCCAGCAGCGTGGACAGAGCAACTAATGAAAAACTGTTTTTT. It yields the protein CASSVDRATNEKLFF.

The CDR3 DNA sequence: TGTGCCAGCAGCAGGGGGGGTGCTAATGAAAAACTGTTTTTT. Translation: CASSRGGANEKLFF. The rearrangement joins TRBV11-2 to TRBJ1-4, with D perhaps TRBD1 (6 bases). Germline V gene sequence: CDR1 SGHAT, CDR2 FQNNGV. The CDR3 is 14 residues long. V dropped 5 bases and J dropped 3 bases, with 10 bases sitting between them.